These 24 T cell receptor beta chains share one sample of origin, sequenced in a study of blood T cell repertoires in COVID-19 (TCRdb year 2020). The library was produced with the immunoSEQ multiplex PCR assay. In TCRdb, the immuneACCESS table is reduced to in-frame sequences with V and J assigned. These tables do not hold every clone; where another copy was compared, an unresolved V gene accounts for under half, and the others remain unexplained. Across this sample there are some 370,000 clones, with around 87% seen only once. More than 9% of the sample is taken by the ten largest. The sequenced sample consisted of peripheral blood. These receptors came from a woman aged 30 to 39 with COVID-19, enrolled during active disease.

This clone was seen a few times. The CDR3 DNA is TGTGCCAGCACCTACCTTGCGACTGGAAACACCATATATTTT. This codes for CASTYLATGNTIYF. V gene TRBV2 combines with J gene TRBJ1-3; D unclear. Germline values: CDR1 SNHLY, CDR2 FYNNEI. Trimming took 7 bases from V and 2 from J, leaving 12 bases between them. CDR3 size: 14 residues.

J is TRBJ1-4 and V is TRBV6-5; possibly TRBD1 for D (5 bases). The length of the CDR3 is 14 residues. V shed 5 bases and J shed 7 bases, with 14 bases lying between them. From germline, CDR1 is MNHEY and CDR2 SVGAGI. The CDR3 coding sequence is TGTGCCAGCAGTCTCGGGGGAGTGGGTGAAAAACTGTTTTTT. This sequence encodes CASSLGGVGEKLFF.

The rearrangement links TRBV7-3 to TRBJ2-2; TRBD2 agrees at 10 bases. V shed 0 bases and J 6 bases; nucleotides not matched to a gene: 4. The CDR3 is made up of 16 amino acids. CDR1 is SGHTA and CDR2 is FQGTGA in the germline V gene. Here the CDR3 reads CASSLTAGGPPGELFF. The DNA for the CDR3 is TGTGCCAGCAGCTTAACAGCGGGAGGGCCGCCCGGGGAGCTGTTTTTT.

DNA of the CDR3: TGTGCCAGCAGCGACCCCAGGGTGAGCAATCAGCCCCAGCATTTT. Its protein is CASSDPRVSNQPQHF. V is TRBV5-6 and J is TRBJ1-5; a possible D gene is TRBD1 (5 bases). Per the germline V gene, CDR1 is SGHDT and CDR2 is YYEEEE. This CDR3 has 15 amino acids. Trimming pared 4 bases from V and 1 base from J, leaving 12 bases between. Combining the CDR3 with reference TRBV5-6 and TRBJ1-5 gives the whole variable domain DAGVTQSPTHLIKTRGQQVTLRCSPKSGHDTVSWYQQALGQGPQFIFQYYEEEERQRGNFPDRFSGHQFPNYSSELNVNALLLGDSALYLCASSDPRVSNQPQHFGDGTRLSIL.

This rearrangement joins TRBV29-1 to TRBJ2-5, with D tentatively TRBD2 (5 bases). Trimming pared 7 bases from V and 1 base from J, leaving 10 bases between. The CDR3 extends over 12 amino acids. Germline lookup yields CDR1 SQVTM and CDR2 ANQGSEA. CDR3 bases: TGCAGCGCCCCACTAGGCCAAGAGACCCAGTACTTC. Protein product: CSAPLGQETQYF. The variable domain in full, completed from reference TRBV29-1 and TRBJ2-5, reads SAVISQKPSRDICQRGTSLTIQCQVDSQVTMMFWYRQQPGQSLTLIATANQGSEATYESGFVIDKFPISRPNLTFSTLTVSNMSPEDSSIYLCSAPLGQETQYFGPGTRLLVL.

The V call is TRBV28, the J call TRBJ1-5; TRBD1 matches 8 bases. The germline gives CDR1 MDHEN, CDR2 SYDVKM. V gave up 4 bases and J gave up 0 bases; unmatched junction bases: 5. CDR3 length equals 16 residues. The CDR3 DNA is TGTGCCAGCAGTTCCAGACAGGGGATTAGCAATCAGCCCCAGCATTTT. This encodes CASSSRQGISNQPQHF.

This chain uses TRBV4-3 with TRBJ2-3, with 9 bases aligning to TRBD2. After removal of 3 bases from V and 4 bases from J, the junction contained 8 bases not matched to a gene. This CDR3 contains 16 residues. Germline CDR1 LGHNA, CDR2 YSLEER. The CDR3 protein is CASSQEGLANADTQYF. Here the CDR3 DNA reads TGCGCCAGCAGCCAGGAGGGACTAGCAAACGCAGATACGCAGTATTTT.

The chain couples TRBV5-6 to TRBJ1-5; D gene unclear. Germline CDR1 SGHDT, CDR2 YYEEEE. V lost 1 base and J 9 bases, leaving 11 bases between the germline ends. CDR3 length equals 13 residues. The CDR3 sequence: CASSLRLYRPQHF. For the CDR3, the DNA is TGTGCCAGCAGCTTGCGGTTATATCGGCCCCAGCATTTT.

This clone was seen only a few times. The chain uses TRBV18 and TRBJ1-6; a possible D gene is TRBD1 (5 bases). The CDR3 sequence is 14 residues long. Trimming stripped 4 bases from V and 7 bases from J, with 11 bases between. Looked up from germline, CDR1 is KGHSH and CDR2 is LQKENI. CDR3 residues: CASSLPGLNSPLHF. CDR3 nucleotide sequence: TGTGCCAGCTCACTACCGGGACTCAATTCACCCCTCCACTTT.

The J gene is TRBJ2-1, the V gene TRBV28; 8 bases fit TRBD1. CDR1 is MDHEN, CDR2 SYDVKM, per germline. CDR3 size: 11 residues. The V segment lost 9 bases and the J segment 15 bases; nucleotides outside the gene matches: 10. The CDR3 DNA is TGTGCCAGTTCAGGGGGCATAGGGCTGTTCTTC. It yields the protein CASSGGIGLFF.

V usage is TRBV6-5 and J usage is TRBJ2-2; tentative D call: TRBD2 (6 bases). Deletions cut 6 bases from V and 3 bases from J, with 11 bases between. The CDR3 is 14 amino acids. The germline V gene has CDR1 MNHEY and CDR2 SVGAGI. For the CDR3, the DNA is TGTGCCAGCAGGCGCGGGATGGACACCGGGGAGCTGTTTTTT. This sequence encodes CASRRGMDTGELFF.

The CDR3 spells CATSQGADEQFF. The CDR3 bases are TGTGCCACGTCCCAGGGGGCCGATGAGCAGTTCTTC. V and J are TRBV10-3 and TRBJ2-1; 8 positions match TRBD1. This CDR3 has 12 residues. After removal of 10 bases from V and 8 bases from J, the junction contained 7 bases not matched to a gene. CDR1 and CDR2 from the germline V gene are ENHRY and SYGVKD.

J is TRBJ2-1 and V is TRBV7-6, with D perhaps TRBD1 (5 bases). Germline-derived CDR1 and CDR2 are SGHVS and FNYEAQ. The V end lost 2 bases, the J end lost 2 bases, and 10 bases lay between the germline ends. The CDR3 is 15 residues long. CDR3 nucleotide sequence: TGTGCCAGCAGCTTAAACAGGCCGCCCTACAATGAGCAGTTCTTC. It specifies CASSLNRPPYNEQFF. Based on the CDR3 plus reference TRBV7-6 and TRBJ2-1, the full variable domain is GAGVSQSPRYKVTKRGQDVALRCDPISGHVSLYWYRQALGQGPEFLTYFNYEAQQDKSGLPNDRFSAERPEGSISTLTIQRTEQRDSAMYRCASSLNRPPYNEQFFGPGTRLTVL.

This clone was detected only a few times. V is TRBV6-5 and J is TRBJ1-1; D gene uncertain. Germline CDR1 and CDR2: MNHEY and SVGAGI. The CDR3 is 13 residues long. Trimming took off 6 bases at V and 1 base at J, with 9 bases between the two ends. CDR3 nucleotide sequence: TGTGCCAGCAGGAGGGTGGGGAACACTGAAGCTTTCTTT. Translation: CASRRVGNTEAFF.

The CDR3 here is CASSRPQAASGEAFF. CDR3 in DNA: TGTGCCAGCAGCAGGCCCCAGGCCGCGAGTGGGGAAGCTTTCTTT. This chain joins TRBV7-9 and TRBJ1-1; D uncertain. V shed 5 bases and J shed 8 bases, with 21 bases lying between them. The CDR3 contains 15 residues. The V gene's germline CDR1 is SEHNR and CDR2 FQNEAQ (reference sequence).

The rearrangement joins TRBV2 to TRBJ1-4, with no clear D. CDR1 is SNHLY, CDR2 FYNNEI, per germline. CDR3 length equals 13 residues. V was shortened by 9 bases and J by 0 bases, with 8 bases between the two germline ends. In DNA form, the CDR3 reads TGTGCCAGTCGGGGAGCAACTAATGAAAAACTGTTTTTT. As protein: CASRGATNEKLFF.

The J gene is TRBJ1-4, the V gene TRBV5-4, with D possibly TRBD1 on 5 matching bases. This CDR3 has 13 residues. The ends were cut back, 2 bases at V and 7 bases at J, with 9 bases in the middle. The germline V gene has CDR1 SGHNT and CDR2 YYREEE (reference sequence). The CDR3 coding sequence is TGTGCCAGCAGCTTAGGGGTTTTTGAAAAACTGTTTTTT. It encodes CASSLGVFEKLFF.

V gene TRBV5-1 combines with J gene TRBJ1-1, with D perhaps TRBD1 (5 bases). Looked up from germline, CDR1 is SGHRS and CDR2 is YFSETQ. The CDR3 length is 13 residues. The V end was cut by 4 bases, the J end by 6 bases, with 13 bases between. The CDR3 spells CASSVSQGPEAFF. CDR3 bases: TGCGCCAGCAGCGTAAGTCAGGGCCCTGAAGCTTTCTTT.

This clone was seen only once. The chain couples TRBV19 to TRBJ1-1; D might be TRBD1 (6 bases). The CDR3 has 17 residues. Between the trimmed V and J ends, which lost 2 bases and 4 bases, there was a span of 20 bases. Germline CDR1 reads LNHDA; CDR2 reads SQIVND (reference sequence). CDR3 residues: CASSIPERPGVRTEAFF. The CDR3 nucleotides are TGTGCCAGTAGTATACCCGAGCGACCAGGGGTGCGCACTGAAGCTTTCTTT.

The chain uses TRBV6-6 and TRBJ2-1; TRBD2 is a possible D gene (6 bases). The CDR3 runs to 13 residues. V lost 6 bases and J lost 6, with 12 bases in between. The germline gives CDR1 MNHNY, CDR2 SVGAGI (reference sequence). The CDR3 is CASRRDGGNEQFF. The CDR3 DNA reads TGTGCCAGCAGGCGGGACGGGGGCAATGAGCAGTTCTTC.

The chain joins TRBV3-1 (or the pseudogene TRBV3-2) to TRBJ2-7, with a weak D call TRBD2 (5 bases). The germline V gene encodes CDR1 LGHDT and CDR2 YNNKEL (reference sequence). This CDR3 region has 14 residues. Trimming removed 0 bases from V and 9 bases from J, with 15 bases in between. CDR3 sequence reads: CASSQDARASGQYF. CDR3 sequence (DNA): TGTGCCAGCAGCCAAGATGCGCGGGCGAGTGGGCAGTACTTC.

The chain links TRBV6-7 to TRBJ1-1, with D possibly matching TRBD1 (5 bases). TRBV6-7 has ORF status, its function being uncertain. The CDR3 sequence is 12 residues long. Trimming removed 6 bases from V and 9 bases from J, with 14 bases in between. In DNA, the CDR3 is TGTGCCAGCAGGGGGGGAGGTGGAAAAGCTTTCTTT. It specifies CASRGGGGKAFF.

As regards this clone: This sample includes further DNA sequences coding for the same CDR3. V usage is TRBV5-1 and J usage is TRBJ2-1; possible D gene TRBD2, 6 bases. Deletions cut 0 bases from V and 1 base from J, with 11 bases between. Per germline, CDR1 SGHRS and CDR2 YFSETQ. The CDR3 has 16 amino acids. The CDR3 DNA reads TGCGCCAGCAGCTTGGGCGGAGCGGGTTCCTACAATGAGCAGTTCTTC. This codes for CASSLGGAGSYNEQFF.

The rearrangement uses TRBV12-5 and TRBJ2-3, with D perhaps matching TRBD1 (5 bases). CDR1 LGHNT and CDR2 FRNRAP come from the germline V gene. V lost 0 bases, J lost 0 bases, and 10 bases lay in between. There are 16 residues in the CDR3. This CDR3 is CASGLVLGQSTDTQYF. CDR3 sequence (DNA): TGTGCTAGTGGTTTGGTACTCGGACAAAGCACAGATACGCAGTATTTT.